Described below is a single TCR beta chain sequence and its context. TCRdb reprocessed the 5' RACE reads with MiXCR, giving one entry per CDR3 protein. The table lists under 600,000 distinct CDR3 sequences, roughly a fifth of them singletons. Germline loops: CDR1 SEHNR, CDR2 FQNEAQ (reference sequence). Deletions cut 5 bases from V and 1 base from J, with 14 bases between. The CDR3 spans 15 residues. The entry originates in a study of T-cell memory formation after mild COVID-19. Turning to the study itself: TCR clusters showed largely donor specificity.

The chain couples TRBV7-9 to TRBJ1-1; D might be TRBD1 (5 bases). Sequencing was done on a sample of PBMCs or a T cell subset sorted from them (not recorded which). The clonotype was recovered from an adult woman who had mild COVID-19 (a few samples of this study predate the infection). Cell type and time point are not known. Written as DNA, the CDR3 is TGTGCCAGCAGCAGCCGGGACTCCTGGAACACTGAAGCTTTCTTT. Translating it yields CASSSRDSWNTEAFF. The whole variable domain, remainder taken from reference TRBV7-9 and TRBJ1-1, is DTGVSQNPRHKITKRGQNVTFRCDPISEHNRLYWYRQTLGQGPEFLTYFQNEAQLEKSRLLSDRFSAERPKGSFSTLEIQRTEQGDSAMYLCASSSRDSWNTEAFFGQGTRLTVV.